A single sample is the source of the 19 T cell receptor beta chains below, sequenced in a study of regulatory T cells in long-lasting Graves disease. Time point in this sample: newly diagnosed GD, antithyroid drugs for less than 3 months. RNA isolated from PBMCs was used to make the TCR library. Arm-PCR of CDR3 regions with iRepertoire HTBI primers generated TCR beta libraries. Via MiXCR, TCRdb re-called the multiplex PCR reads, giving one row per CDR3 protein. The profile shows about 400,000 distinct CDR3 sequences, 15% to 20% of them singletons. These data were also reused for a study on T cells in Graves' hyperthyroidism and ophthalmopathy.

The input for sequencing was peripheral blood mononuclear cells (PBMCs), taken at new diagnosis, from a patient treated with antithyroid drugs. Receptors originate from a woman in her late teens or twenties with Graves disease.

This clonotype came up a few times. The chain is built from TRBV19 and TRBJ2-1; D ambiguous. V lost 3 bases, J lost 0 bases, and 3 bases lay in between. Germline V CDR1 and CDR2: LNHDA, SQIVND (reference sequence). The CDR3 totals 13 residues. The CDR3, as DNA: TGTGCCAGTAGTATTAGCTCCTACAATGAGCAGTTCTTC. Protein sequence: CASSISSYNEQFF.

This clonotype was observed many times. This chain joins TRBV3-1 and TRBJ2-7; D call uncertain. The CDR3 has 11 residues. V lost 0 bases and J lost 6, with 3 bases in between. The germline gives CDR1 LGHDT, CDR2 YNNKEL (reference sequence). CDR3 sequence reads: CASSQETEQYF. DNA of the CDR3: TGTGCCAGCAGCCAAGAGACCGAGCAGTACTTC.

There are a few counts of this clonotype. The V and J genes are TRBV9 and TRBJ1-6; D is undetermined. Germline V CDR1 and CDR2: SGDLS, YYNGEE. There are 15 residues in the CDR3. The V end lost 6 bases, the J end lost 5 bases, and 15 bases lay between the germline ends. CDR3 amino acids: CASTRHANDNSPLHF. As DNA, the CDR3 is TGTGCCAGCACCCGACATGCAAACGATAATTCACCCCTCCACTTT. Complete variable domain (other parts from reference TRBV9 and TRBJ1-6): DSGVTQTPKHLITATGQRVTLRCSPRSGDLSVYWYQQSLDQGLQFLIQYYNGEERAKGNILERFSAQQFPDLHSELNLSSLELGDSALYFCASTRHANDNSPLHFGNGTRLTVT.

Many counts were recorded for this clonotype. The rearrangement links TRBV27 to TRBJ1-1; D unclear. The CDR3 covers 13 residues. Germline V gene lookup returns CDR1 MNHEY and CDR2 SMNVEV (reference sequence). V lost 2 bases and J 4 bases, leaving 8 bases between the germline ends. CDR3 DNA sequence: TGTGCCAGCAGTTTAATGCCAGGCACTGAAGCTTTCTTT. It codes for CASSLMPGTEAFF.

This clonotype showed up just a few times. The rearrangement links TRBV6-2 or TRBV6-3 to TRBJ2-1; TRBD1 agrees at 9 bases. The CDR3 has 15 residues. The V gene end was trimmed by 0 bases and the J gene end by 6 bases; junction bases not matched to a gene: 3. From germline, CDR1 is MNHEY and CDR2 SVGEGT. CDR3 DNA sequence: TGTGCCAGCAGTTACTCACAGGGGGCAGGCAATGAGCAGTTCTTC. Its translation: CASSYSQGAGNEQFF.

The table lists this clonotype with many counts. This chain links TRBV20-1 with TRBJ2-5; D might be TRBD2 (5 bases). Germline CDR1 DFQATT, CDR2 SNEGSKA (reference sequence). V lost 2 bases to trimming and J lost 2 bases, with 6 bases between them. This CDR3 spans 12 amino acids. CDR3 DNA: TGCAGTGCTAGAAGAGGGCAAGAGACCCAGTACTTC. Protein sequence: CSARRGQETQYF.

About this clonotype: A much larger clone lies one base from this, so it may be a read error. The chain employs TRBV18 and TRBJ1-5; maybe TRBD1 (6 bases). The germline V gene encodes CDR1 KGHSH and CDR2 LQKENI. This CDR3 spans 15 amino acids. In DNA form, the CDR3 reads TGTGCCAGCTCGCCCGGCGGGACACGCAATCAGCCCCGGCATTTT. This encodes CASSPGGTRNQPRHF. Based on the CDR3 plus reference TRBV18 and TRBJ1-5, the full variable domain is NAGVMQNPRHLVRRRGQEARLRCSPMKGHSHVYWYRQLPEEGLKFMVYLQKENIIDESGMPKERFSAEFPKEGPSILRIQQVVRGDSAAYFCASSPGGTRNQPRHFGDGTRLSIL.

This clonotype was counted only a few times. The rearrangement links TRBV14 to TRBJ2-7, with TRBD1 matching over 10 bases. The CDR3 runs to 15 residues. V lost 2 bases, J lost 4 bases, and 5 bases stayed unmatched. Per germline, CDR1 SGHDN and CDR2 FVKESK. The DNA of the CDR3 is TGTGCCAGCAGCCAACCGGGGGGACAGGGGTACGAGCAGTACTTC. It codes for CASSQPGGQGYEQYF. Full variable domain (outside the CDR3, taken from reference TRBV14 and TRBJ2-7): EAGVTQFPSHSVIEKGQTVTLRCDPISGHDNLYWYRRVMGKEIKFLLHFVKESKQDESGMPNNRFLAERTGGTYSTLKVQPAELEDSGVYFCASSQPGGQGYEQYFGPGTRLTVT.

This clonotype occurred many times. The chain couples TRBV13 to TRBJ2-3; TRBD2 matches 11 bases. The J segment lost 2 bases and the V segment lost 5 bases, leaving 6 bases of the junction unmatched. The germline CDR1 and CDR2 sequences are PRHDT and FYEKMQ (reference sequence). The CDR3 spans 16 residues. This CDR3 reads CASSTETSGVTDTQYF. The CDR3 bases are TGTGCCAGCAGCACCGAGACTAGCGGGGTCACAGATACGCAGTATTTT.

This clonotype was counted at least ten times. This sequence joins TRBV11-2 and TRBJ2-5, with 8 bases matching TRBD2. CDR1 and CDR2 (germline): SGHAT, FQNNGV. This CDR3 is 16 amino acids long. J lost 4 bases, V lost 1 base, and 8 bases had no gene match. The CDR3 DNA reads as TGTGCCAGCAGCTTAGGAGCGAGCGGGAGACGAGAGACCCAGTACTTC. As protein: CASSLGASGRRETQYF.

In its sample, this clonotype was seen a few times. The CDR3 DNA is TGTGCCAGCTCCGGACACCATAATGAAAAACTGTTTTTT. Translation: CASSGHHNEKLFF. The chain recombines TRBV6-1 with TRBJ1-4; D possibly corresponds to TRBD1 (5 bases). The germline V and J ends were trimmed by 8 bases and 4 bases, with 11 bases remaining between them. The CDR3 loop spans 13 amino acids. The germline V gene has CDR1 MNHNS and CDR2 SASEGT.

This clonotype was observed a handful of times. The J gene is TRBJ1-2, the V gene TRBV14; a weak D match, TRBD1 (6 bases). Germline V gene sequence: CDR1 SGHDN, CDR2 FVKESK. V was trimmed by 0 bases and J by 2 bases, leaving 19 bases between them. The CDR3 sequence is 18 residues long. The CDR3 DNA is TGTGCCAGCAGCCAAGAGATTGGCAGGGGAGCCCTCAACTATGGCTACACCTTC. It is translated as CASSQEIGRGALNYGYTF.

The table lists this clonotype with many counts. CDR3 loop: CASSSRKPTEAFF. The CDR3 DNA sequence: TGTGCCAGCAGTTCGAGGAAACCCACTGAAGCTTTCTTT. V and J are TRBV28 and TRBJ1-1, with no clear D. Germline values: CDR1 MDHEN, CDR2 SYDVKM. The length of the CDR3 is 13 residues. The V and J ends lost 4 bases and 4 bases respectively, with 10 bases between them.

This clonotype was seen a few times. V gene TRBV14 combines with J gene TRBJ2-2, with a possible D match to TRBD2 (6 bases). CDR1 and CDR2 (germline): SGHDN, FVKESK. The CDR3 loop spans 14 amino acids. V dropped 2 bases and J dropped 7 bases, with 11 bases sitting between them. The CDR3: CASSQYGGGGELFF. The CDR3 nucleotides are TGTGCCAGCAGCCAATACGGGGGAGGCGGGGAGCTGTTTTTT.

This clonotype showed up many times. This chain joins TRBV2 and TRBJ1-1; D gene uncertain. In germline, CDR1 is SNHLY, CDR2 FYNNEI. The CDR3 spans 14 residues. V was pared by 5 bases and J by 0 bases, with 10 bases between. The CDR3 nucleotides read TGTGCCAGCAGTTCGACGTACATGAACACTGAAGCTTTCTTT. Amino acid sequence: CASSSTYMNTEAFF. The complete variable domain, with remaining parts taken from reference TRBV2 and TRBJ1-1, reads EPEVTQTPSHQVTQMGQEVILRCVPISNHLYFYWYRQILGQKVEFLVSFYNNEISEKSEIFDDQFSVERPDGSNFTLKIRSTKLEDSAMYFCASSSTYMNTEAFFGQGTRLTVV.

In this sample, this clonotype turned up many times. The chain employs TRBV5-1 and TRBJ1-4; possible D gene TRBD1, 5 bases. Trimming removed 4 bases from V and 7 bases from J, with 14 bases in between. Germline-derived CDR1 and CDR2 are SGHRS and YFSETQ. The CDR3 is 14 amino acids. CDR3 amino acids: CASSQGSRGEKLFF. The DNA for the CDR3 is TGCGCCAGCAGCCAGGGATCCCGGGGTGAAAAACTGTTTTTT.

The table lists this clonotype with a few counts. CDR3 sequence reads: CASSTYLGQGNRGYTF. The CDR3 DNA is TGTGCCAGCAGTACGTACCTCGGACAGGGAAATAGAGGCTACACCTTC. The chain links TRBV27 to TRBJ1-2; 8 bases match TRBD1. Germline CDR1 and CDR2: MNHEY and SMNVEV (reference sequence). Trimming took 5 bases from V and 8 from J; bases not matched to a gene: 16. The CDR3 consists of 16 residues.

The sample holds many counts of this clonotype. The chain links TRBV5-1 to TRBJ1-1, with a possible D match to TRBD1 (6 bases). CDR3 length: 14 residues. Per germline, CDR1 SGHRS and CDR2 YFSETQ. Trimming took off 4 bases at V and 3 bases at J, with 13 bases between the two ends. The CDR3 DNA sequence: TGCGCCAGCAGCAAGGGACACCAGGACACTGAAGCTTTCTTT. As protein: CASSKGHQDTEAFF.

This clonotype was counted only a few times. The V call is TRBV6-2 or TRBV6-3, the J call TRBJ2-7; no definite D call. CDR3 length: 12 amino acids. The germline V gene encodes CDR1 MNHEY and CDR2 SVGEGT. V was cut by 5 bases and J by 8 bases, with 13 bases left in between. The CDR3 here is CASSEVGYQQYF. CDR3 DNA sequence: TGTGCCAGCAGTGAAGTCGGGTACCAGCAGTACTTC.